This TCR beta chain came from a study of T cells in tuberculosis. This table comes from immunoSEQ multiplex PCR, and its TCRdb copy is limited to in-frame clones, with some not included. The data show about 25,000 clones, over 85% seen once. Note on this clone: Its antigen is not known.

Tuberculin skin test and IGRA determined adolescents' latent tuberculosis status at entry. The study's findings and limits: A GMM-specific repertoire classifier reached roughly 86% accuracy, AUROC approximately 0.9. Active tuberculosis patients had shorter CDR3-alpha; the beta difference was nonsignificant.

With V trimmed by 4 bases and J by 7 bases, 6 bases remained unmatched. CDR3 length: 15 residues. Per germline, CDR1 SGDLS and CDR2 YYNGEE. The material sequenced was PBMCs. The rearrangement joins TRBV9 to TRBJ1-6; 9 nucleotides agree with TRBD1. The receptor's source is a donor aged 10-29 years with latent tuberculosis or without tuberculosis infection. Some clones in this sample may be carry-over from other donors' samples. CDR3: CASSPRQGGNSPLHF. The CDR3, as DNA: TGTGCCAGCAGCCCTCGACAGGGGGGAAATTCACCCCTCCACTTT.